This T cell receptor beta chain derives from a study of blood T cell repertoires in COVID-19. Overall study: Whether acute or convalescent, the COVID-19 samples came from the United States, Italy and Spain. The analysed material was cDNA or gDNA that came from T cells, B-cell-depleted T cells, or PBMCs.

In the source study's methods: Estimates of nucleated cell counts were drawn from the amplification of reference gene primers. Sequenced by immunoSEQ multiplex PCR; TCRdb stores in-frame clones only, minus some. V and J calls and clone size are those listed in that table; D and trimming were worked out from the DNA. The table includes tens of thousands of clones, over 85% detected once. The CDR3 runs to 15 residues. V was trimmed by 4 bases and J by 1 base, leaving 13 bases between them. CDR1 is SGHVS and CDR2 is FQNEAQ in the germline V gene. Sequenced material: peripheral blood. The V and J genes are TRBV7-8 and TRBJ1-1; D perhaps matches TRBD1 (5 bases). This TCR derives from a man aged 60 to 75 with acute or convalescent COVID-19. The CDR3 sequence is CASSSQGQKNTEAFF. As DNA, the CDR3 is TGTGCCAGCAGCTCTCAGGGCCAGAAGAACACTGAAGCTTTCTTT.